One sample yielded the 12 T cell receptor beta chains listed below, sequenced in a study of human CD8 memory T cell subsets. Preparation of the TCR beta libraries relied on UMI-labeled 5' RACE. TCRdb re-called the 5' RACE reads; every CDR3 protein appears as one record, without DNA. The sample includes about 3,200 distinct CDR3 sequences. Sequenced sample: CD8+ T cells from PBMCs. These receptor sequences come from a human donor in good health.

This clonotype shows up as medium-sized by frequency. This chain uses TRBV19 with TRBJ1-5; TCRdb's D gene call, TRBD1, goes unchecked for lack of DNA. The CDR3 is 15 amino acids. The germline V gene has CDR1 LNHDA and CDR2 SQIVND (reference sequence). The CDR3 loop is CASSIDEGGRQPQHF.

This clonotype is deemed medium-sized by its frequency. The J gene is TRBJ2-7, the V gene TRBV13; the TCRdb D gene call, TRBD2, has no DNA to confirm it. The CDR3 is 15 amino acids. The germline V gene encodes CDR1 PRHDT and CDR2 FYEKMQ (reference sequence). The CDR3 sequence: CASSTNGASEGEQYF.

By frequency, this clonotype registers medium-sized (0.01 to 0.1%). The CDR3 sequence: CASSWDPGSYEQYF. The rearrangement joins TRBV27 to TRBJ2-7; TCRdb lists TRBD1, though no DNA is available to test this call. Germline CDR1 is MNHEY and CDR2 is SMNVEV (reference sequence). The CDR3 runs to 14 residues.

J is TRBJ2-1 and V is TRBV12-3 or TRBV12-4. The CDR3 totals 15 residues. CDR3 residues: CASSPFDGTYNEQFF.

The chain employs TRBV7-9 and TRBJ2-3; the D gene TCRdb calls, TRBD2, cannot be checked with no DNA. Germline CDR1 and CDR2: SEHNR and FQNEAQ (reference sequence). The CDR3 length is 14 residues. The CDR3 region is CASSLLDFTDTQYF.

This clonotype is called medium-sized based on its frequency. This sequence joins TRBV20-1 and TRBJ2-7; TCRdb's D gene call, TRBD2, goes unchecked for lack of DNA. This CDR3 contains 14 residues. CDR1 is DFQATT and CDR2 is SNEGSKA in the germline V gene (reference sequence). The CDR3 protein is CSARALLSTYEQYF.

The V and J genes are TRBV7-8 and TRBJ2-1; TCRdb selects TRBD2, and the lack of DNA leaves this call unchecked. The CDR3 is 17 amino acids. Germline CDR1 SGHVS, CDR2 FQNEAQ. Here the CDR3 reads CASSLVAGTRTYNEQFF. The whole variable domain, remainder taken from reference TRBV7-8 and TRBJ2-1, is GAGVSQSPRYKVAKRGQDVALRCDPISGHVSLFWYQQALGQGPEFLTYFQNEAQLDKSGLPSDRFFAERPEGSVSTLKIQRTQQEDSAVYLCASSLVAGTRTYNEQFFGPGTRLTVL.

According to its frequency, this clonotype is medium-sized (0.01 to 0.1%). The chain joins TRBV27 to TRBJ1-2. The CDR3 spans 13 residues. Germline-derived CDR1 and CDR2 are MNHEY and SMNVEV (reference sequence). CDR3 in amino acids: CASSLKIGDGYTF.

This clonotype is deemed medium-sized (0.01 to 0.1%) by its frequency. V is TRBV7-3 and J is TRBJ2-7; the TCRdb call, TRBD2, lacks DNA for checking. CDR3 length equals 16 residues. The germline CDR1 and CDR2 sequences are SGHTA and FQGTGA. This CDR3 is CASSPGPAASSYEQYF.

The chain recombines TRBV6-5 with TRBJ2-2. Germline CDR1 and CDR2: MNHEY and SVGAGI. The length of the CDR3 is 14 residues. This chain's CDR3 is CASSYYEVTGELFF.

This chain's CDR3 is CASTPEGAYEQYF. The chain couples TRBV6-2 or TRBV6-3 to TRBJ2-7; no DNA is available, so the TRBD1 call from TCRdb remains unchecked. The CDR3 covers 13 residues. Germline CDR1 reads MNHEY; CDR2 reads SVGEGT.

Judged by frequency, this clonotype is medium-sized (0.01 to 0.1%). The chain uses TRBV19 and TRBJ1-2; checking the TCRdb D call of TRBD1 is not possible without DNA. Per germline, CDR1 LNHDA and CDR2 SQIVND (reference sequence). The CDR3 spans 14 residues. The CDR3: CASSMTGGGYGYTF.